This T cell receptor (beta chain) was captured in a study of T cell responses to AZD1222 COVID-19 vaccine. General study results and limits: Reports say nearly half of spike-specific TCRs go after unmutated variant regions. Sampling captured repertoires only after the peak T cell response.

On this clone itself: The antigen is not known.

Sequenced by immunoSEQ multiplex PCR; TCRdb stores in-frame clones only, minus some. The sample holds some 130,000 clones; around 90% are singletons and the top ten take 2.8%. Germline lookup yields CDR1 SGHTA and CDR2 FQGNSA. The V end was cut by 5 bases, the J end by 7 bases, with 11 bases between. The CDR3 runs to 13 residues. This TCR came from an adult in good health. The chain uses TRBV7-2 and TRBJ1-4, with D possibly TRBD1 on 6 matching bases. The sequencing used peripheral blood, collected on day 0 of AZD1222 vaccination. DNA of the CDR3: TGTGCCAGCAGCCGCAGGGGTGGTGAAAAACTGTTTTTT. Its protein is CASSRRGGEKLFF.